This TCR beta chain came from a study of cytomegalovirus exposure and HLA in healthy donors. 60 Vbeta and 13 Jbeta primers were used in PCR. Clones were read by immunoSEQ multiplex PCR, and TCRdb kept only the in-frame ones, dropping some. The profile shows approximately 100,000 clones, 74% of them singletons. The CDR3 is 14 residues long. Germline CDR1 KGHSH, CDR2 LQKENI. V lost 2 bases and J lost 6, with 14 bases in between. This clonotype originated in a man over 45 in good health and CMV-seropositive. Sequenced material: PBMCs. The rearrangement joins TRBV18 to TRBJ2-7; D remains unclear. The DNA of the CDR3 is TGTGCCAGCTCACCATCGGGTGACCTGCGCGAGCAGTACTTC. Its translation: CASSPSGDLREQYF.